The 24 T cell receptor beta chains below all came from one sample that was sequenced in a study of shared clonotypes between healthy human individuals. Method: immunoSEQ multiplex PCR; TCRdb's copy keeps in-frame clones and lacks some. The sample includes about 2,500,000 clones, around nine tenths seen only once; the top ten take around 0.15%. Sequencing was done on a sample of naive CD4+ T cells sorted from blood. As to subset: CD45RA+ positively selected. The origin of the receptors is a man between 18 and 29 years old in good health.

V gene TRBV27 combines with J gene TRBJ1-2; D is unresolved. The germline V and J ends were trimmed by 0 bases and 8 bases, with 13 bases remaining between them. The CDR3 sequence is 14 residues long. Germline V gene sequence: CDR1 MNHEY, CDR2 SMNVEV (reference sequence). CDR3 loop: CASSLSPLSQGYTF. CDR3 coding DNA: TGTGCCAGCAGTTTATCGCCCCTTTCCCAGGGCTACACCTTC.

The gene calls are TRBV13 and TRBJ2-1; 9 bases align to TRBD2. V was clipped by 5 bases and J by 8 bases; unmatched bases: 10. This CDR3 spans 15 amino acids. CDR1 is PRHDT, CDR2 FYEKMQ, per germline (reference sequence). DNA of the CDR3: TGTGCCAGCAGCCCGACCGGGACTAGCTTCGATGAGCAGTTCTTC. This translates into CASSPTGTSFDEQFF.

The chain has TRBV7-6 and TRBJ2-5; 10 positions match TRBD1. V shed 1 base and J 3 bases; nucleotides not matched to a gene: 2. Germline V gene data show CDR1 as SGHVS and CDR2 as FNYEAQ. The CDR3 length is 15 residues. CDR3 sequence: CASSLGTGGKETQYF. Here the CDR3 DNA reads TGTGCCAGCAGCTTAGGGACAGGGGGGAAAGAGACCCAGTACTTC.

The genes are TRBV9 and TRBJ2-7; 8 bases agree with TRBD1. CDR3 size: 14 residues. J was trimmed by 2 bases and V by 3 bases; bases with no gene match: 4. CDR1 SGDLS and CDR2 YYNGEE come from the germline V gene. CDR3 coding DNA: TGTGCCAGCAGCGCAGACAGGGGAACCTACGAGCAGTACTTC. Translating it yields CASSADRGTYEQYF.

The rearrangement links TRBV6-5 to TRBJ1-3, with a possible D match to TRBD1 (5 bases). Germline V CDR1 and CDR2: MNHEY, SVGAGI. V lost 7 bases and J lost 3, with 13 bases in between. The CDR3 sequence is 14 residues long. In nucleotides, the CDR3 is TGTGCCAGCAAAAGGGACGGGGGTGGAAACACCATATATTTT. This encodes CASKRDGGGNTIYF.

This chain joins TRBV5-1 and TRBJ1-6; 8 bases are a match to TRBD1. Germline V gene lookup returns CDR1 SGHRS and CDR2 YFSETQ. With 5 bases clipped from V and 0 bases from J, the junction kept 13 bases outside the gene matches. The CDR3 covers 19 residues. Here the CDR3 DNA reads TGCGCCAGCAGGAAACAGGGGGATCCTTATAGCTCCTATAATTCACCCCTCCACTTT. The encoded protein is CASRKQGDPYSSYNSPLHF.

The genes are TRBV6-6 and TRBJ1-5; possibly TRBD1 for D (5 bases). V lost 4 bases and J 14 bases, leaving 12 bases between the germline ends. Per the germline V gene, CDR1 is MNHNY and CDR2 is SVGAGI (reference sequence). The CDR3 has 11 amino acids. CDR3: CASSSQGLKHF. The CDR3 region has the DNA TGTGCCAGCAGTTCCCAGGGTCTTAAGCATTTT.

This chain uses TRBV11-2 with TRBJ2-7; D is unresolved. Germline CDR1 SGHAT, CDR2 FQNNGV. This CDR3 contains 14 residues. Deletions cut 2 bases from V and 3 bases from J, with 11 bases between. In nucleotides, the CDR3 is TGTGCCAGCAGCTTACCCGGGTCGTTCTACGAGCAGTACTTC. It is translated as CASSLPGSFYEQYF.

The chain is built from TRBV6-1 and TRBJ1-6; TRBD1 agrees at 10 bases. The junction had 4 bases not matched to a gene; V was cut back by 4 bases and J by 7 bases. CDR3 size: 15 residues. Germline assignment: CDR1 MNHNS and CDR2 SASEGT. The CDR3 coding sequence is TGTGCCAGCAGTGGGAGGGACAGGGGAAATTCACCCCTCCACTTT. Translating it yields CASSGRDRGNSPLHF.

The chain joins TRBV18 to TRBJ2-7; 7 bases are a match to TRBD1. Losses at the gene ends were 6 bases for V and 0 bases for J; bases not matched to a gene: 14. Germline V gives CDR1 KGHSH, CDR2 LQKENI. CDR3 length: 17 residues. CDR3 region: CASSPQAAGTASYEQYF. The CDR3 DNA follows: TGTGCCAGCTCGCCGCAGGCCGCCGGGACAGCCTCCTACGAGCAGTACTTC.

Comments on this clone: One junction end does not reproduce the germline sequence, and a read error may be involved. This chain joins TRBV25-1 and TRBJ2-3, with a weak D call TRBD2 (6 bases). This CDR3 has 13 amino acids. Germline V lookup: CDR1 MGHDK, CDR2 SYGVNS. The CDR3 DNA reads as TGTGCCAGCAGTGTTGCGGGAACAGATATGCAGTATTTT. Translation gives CASSVAGTDMQYF.

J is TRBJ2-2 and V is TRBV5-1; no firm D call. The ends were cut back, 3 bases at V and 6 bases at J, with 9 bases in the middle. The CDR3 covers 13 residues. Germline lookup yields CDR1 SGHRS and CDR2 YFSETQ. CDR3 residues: CASSSSESGELFF. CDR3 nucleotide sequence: TGCGCCAGCAGCTCCTCGGAATCCGGGGAGCTGTTTTTT.

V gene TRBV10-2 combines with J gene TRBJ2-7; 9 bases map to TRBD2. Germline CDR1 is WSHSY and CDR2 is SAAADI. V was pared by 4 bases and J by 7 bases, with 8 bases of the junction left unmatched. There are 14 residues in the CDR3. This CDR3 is CASSVASGAVEQYF. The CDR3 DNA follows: TGCGCCAGCAGTGTGGCTAGCGGGGCCGTGGAGCAGTACTTC.

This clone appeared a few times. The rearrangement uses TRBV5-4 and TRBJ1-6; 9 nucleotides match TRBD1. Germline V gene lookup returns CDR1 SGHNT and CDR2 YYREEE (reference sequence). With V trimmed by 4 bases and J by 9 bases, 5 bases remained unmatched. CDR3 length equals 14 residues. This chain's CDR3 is CASSRDRASSPLHF. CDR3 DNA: TGTGCCAGCAGCCGGGACAGGGCAAGTTCACCCCTCCACTTT. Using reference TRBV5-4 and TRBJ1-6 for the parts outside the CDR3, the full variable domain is ETGVTQSPTHLIKTRGQQVTLRCSSQSGHNTVSWYQQALGQGPQFIFQYYREEENGRGNFPPRFSGLQFPNYSSELNVNALELDDSALYLCASSRDRASSPLHFGNGTRLTVT.

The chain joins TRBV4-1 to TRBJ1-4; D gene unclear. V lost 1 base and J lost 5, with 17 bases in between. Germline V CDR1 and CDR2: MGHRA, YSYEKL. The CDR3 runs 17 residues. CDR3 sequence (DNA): TGCGCCAGCAGCCAAGGTTCCGTAGGGTTCGGCAATGAAAAACTGTTTTTT. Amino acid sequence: CASSQGSVGFGNEKLFF.

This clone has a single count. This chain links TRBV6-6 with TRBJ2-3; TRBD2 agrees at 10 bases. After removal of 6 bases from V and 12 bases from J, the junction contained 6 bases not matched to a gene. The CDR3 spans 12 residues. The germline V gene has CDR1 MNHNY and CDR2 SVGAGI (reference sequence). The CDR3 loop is CASSRLAGDQYF. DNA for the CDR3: TGTGCCAGCAGCCGACTAGCGGGCGACCAGTATTTT.

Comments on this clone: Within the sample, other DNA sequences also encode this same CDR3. CDR3 coding DNA: TGTGCCAGCTCACGAGACAGGGTTTCCTACAATGAGCAGTTCTTC. Protein: CASSRDRVSYNEQFF. The rearrangement joins TRBV18 to TRBJ2-1, with TRBD1 identical over 7 bases. J gave up 1 base and V 4 bases, and 4 bases lay outside the gene matches. Germline CDR1 reads KGHSH; CDR2 reads LQKENI. This CDR3 comprises 15 residues.

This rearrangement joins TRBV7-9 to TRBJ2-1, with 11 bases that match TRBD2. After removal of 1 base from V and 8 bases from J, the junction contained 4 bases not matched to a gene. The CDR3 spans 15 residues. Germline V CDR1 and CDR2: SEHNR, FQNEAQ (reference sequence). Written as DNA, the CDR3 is TGTGCCAGCAGCTTAGGGGGACTAGCGGTCGATGAGCAGTTCTTC. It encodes CASSLGGLAVDEQFF.

The CDR3 sequence: CAWSPGVPSFLGNQPQHF. The CDR3 bases are TGTGCCTGGAGTCCCGGGGTACCCTCTTTTTTAGGAAATCAGCCCCAGCATTTT. V usage is TRBV30 and J usage is TRBJ1-5; D call uncertain. Germline loops: CDR1 GTSNPN, CDR2 SVGIG (reference sequence). Trimming shortened V by 2 bases and J by 4 bases, and 24 bases separated the two germline ends. The CDR3 consists of 18 residues.

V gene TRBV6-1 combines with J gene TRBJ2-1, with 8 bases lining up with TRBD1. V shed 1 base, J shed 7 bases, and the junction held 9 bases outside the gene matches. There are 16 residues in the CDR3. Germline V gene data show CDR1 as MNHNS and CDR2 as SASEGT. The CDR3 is CASSEGSQGAFNEQFF. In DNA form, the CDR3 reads TGTGCCAGCAGTGAAGGCAGCCAGGGGGCGTTTAATGAGCAGTTCTTC.

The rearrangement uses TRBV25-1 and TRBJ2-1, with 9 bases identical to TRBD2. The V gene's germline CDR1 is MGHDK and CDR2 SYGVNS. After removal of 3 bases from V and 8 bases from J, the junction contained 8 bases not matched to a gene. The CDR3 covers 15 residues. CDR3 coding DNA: TGTGCCAGCAGTGATAGCGGGAGCATTGTGGATGAGCAGTTCTTC. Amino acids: CASSDSGSIVDEQFF.

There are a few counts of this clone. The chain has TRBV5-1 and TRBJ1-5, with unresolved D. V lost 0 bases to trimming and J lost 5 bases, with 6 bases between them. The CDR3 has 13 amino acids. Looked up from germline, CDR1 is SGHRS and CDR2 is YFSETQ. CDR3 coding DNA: TGCGCCAGCAGCTTGGACAGTCATCAGCCCCAGCATTTT. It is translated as CASSLDSHQPQHF.

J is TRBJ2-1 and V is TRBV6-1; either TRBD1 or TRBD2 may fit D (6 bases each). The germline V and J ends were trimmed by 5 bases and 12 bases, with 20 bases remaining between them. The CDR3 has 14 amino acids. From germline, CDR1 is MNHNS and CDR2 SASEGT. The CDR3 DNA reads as TGTGCCAGCAGTCAGCTAGGGGGGTTGAGTGGGCAGTTCTTC. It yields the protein CASSQLGGLSGQFF.

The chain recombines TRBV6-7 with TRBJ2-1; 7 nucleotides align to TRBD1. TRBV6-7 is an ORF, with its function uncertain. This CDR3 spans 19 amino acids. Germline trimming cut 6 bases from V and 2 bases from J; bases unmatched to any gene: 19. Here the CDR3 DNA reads TGTGCCAGCAGCCTTATTAACCCTAACGCAGGGGGAACCTACAATGAGCAGTTCTTC. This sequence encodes CASSLINPNAGGTYNEQFF.